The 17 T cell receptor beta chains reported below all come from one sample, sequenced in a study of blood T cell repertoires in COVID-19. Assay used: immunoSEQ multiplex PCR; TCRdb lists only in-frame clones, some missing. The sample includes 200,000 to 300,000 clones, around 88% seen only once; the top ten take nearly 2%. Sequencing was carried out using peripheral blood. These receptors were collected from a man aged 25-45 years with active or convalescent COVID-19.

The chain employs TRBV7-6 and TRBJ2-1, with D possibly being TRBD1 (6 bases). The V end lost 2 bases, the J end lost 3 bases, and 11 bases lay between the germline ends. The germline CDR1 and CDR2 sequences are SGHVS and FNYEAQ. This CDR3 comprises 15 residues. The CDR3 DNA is TGTGCCAGCAGCTTATCAGGGGCCTACTACAATGAGCAGTTCTTC. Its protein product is CASSLSGAYYNEQFF. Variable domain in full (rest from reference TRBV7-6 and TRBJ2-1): GAGVSQSPRYKVTKRGQDVALRCDPISGHVSLYWYRQALGQGPEFLTYFNYEAQQDKSGLPNDRFSAERPEGSISTLTIQRTEQRDSAMYRCASSLSGAYYNEQFFGPGTRLTVL.

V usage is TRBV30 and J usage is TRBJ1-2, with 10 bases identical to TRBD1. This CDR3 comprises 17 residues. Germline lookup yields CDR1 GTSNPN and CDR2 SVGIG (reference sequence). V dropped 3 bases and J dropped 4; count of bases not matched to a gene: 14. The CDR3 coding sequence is TGTGCCTGGAGGCACGGGACAGGGGCGGGTGGGTCCTATGGCTACACCTTC. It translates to CAWRHGTGAGGSYGYTF.

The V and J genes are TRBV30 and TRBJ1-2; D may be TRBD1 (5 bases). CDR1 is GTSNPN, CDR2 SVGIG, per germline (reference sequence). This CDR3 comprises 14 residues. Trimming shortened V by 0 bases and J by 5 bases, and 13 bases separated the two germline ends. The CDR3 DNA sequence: TGTGCCTGGAGTGTACTGAGGGGACTATATGGCTACACCTTC. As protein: CAWSVLRGLYGYTF. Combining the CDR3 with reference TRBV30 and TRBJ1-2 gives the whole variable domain SQTIHQWPATLVQPVGSPLSLECTVEGTSNPNLYWYRQAAGRGLQLLFYSVGIGQISSEVPQNLSASRPQDRQFILSSKKLLLSDSGFYLCAWSVLRGLYGYTFGSGTRLTVV.

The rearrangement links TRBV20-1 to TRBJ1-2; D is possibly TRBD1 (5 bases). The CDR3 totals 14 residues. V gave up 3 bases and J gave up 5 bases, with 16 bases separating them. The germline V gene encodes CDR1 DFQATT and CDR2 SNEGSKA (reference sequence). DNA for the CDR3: TGCAGTGCTAGTCAGGTCCAGGGAGGGTATGGCTACACCTTC. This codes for CSASQVQGGYGYTF.

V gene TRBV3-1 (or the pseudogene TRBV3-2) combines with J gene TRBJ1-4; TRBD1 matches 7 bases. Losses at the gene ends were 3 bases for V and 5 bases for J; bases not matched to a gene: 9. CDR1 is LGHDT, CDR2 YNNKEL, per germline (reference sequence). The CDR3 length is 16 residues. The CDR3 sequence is CASSQPTGIGNEKLFF. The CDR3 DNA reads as TGTGCCAGCAGCCAGCCGACAGGGATAGGGAATGAAAAACTGTTTTTT.

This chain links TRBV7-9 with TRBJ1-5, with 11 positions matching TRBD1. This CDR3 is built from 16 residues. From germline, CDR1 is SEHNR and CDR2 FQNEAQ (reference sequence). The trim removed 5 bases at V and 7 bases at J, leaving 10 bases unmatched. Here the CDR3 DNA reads TGTGCCAGCAGCCCAGGGACAGGGGGAGCGGGGCAGCCCCAGCATTTT. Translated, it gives CASSPGTGGAGQPQHF.

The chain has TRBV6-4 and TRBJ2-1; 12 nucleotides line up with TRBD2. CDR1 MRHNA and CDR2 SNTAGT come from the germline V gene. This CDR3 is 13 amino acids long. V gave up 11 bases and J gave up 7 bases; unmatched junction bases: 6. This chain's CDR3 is CASSGGESNEQFF. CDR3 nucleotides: TGTGCCTCTAGCGGGGGGGAGTCAAATGAGCAGTTCTTC.

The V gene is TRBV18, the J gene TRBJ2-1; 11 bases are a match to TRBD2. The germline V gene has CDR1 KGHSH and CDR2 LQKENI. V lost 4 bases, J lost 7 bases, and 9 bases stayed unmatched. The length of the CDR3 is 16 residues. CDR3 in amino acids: CASSLDLSGGANEQFF. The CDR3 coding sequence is TGTGCCAGCTCACTCGACCTTAGCGGGGGGGCGAATGAGCAGTTCTTC.

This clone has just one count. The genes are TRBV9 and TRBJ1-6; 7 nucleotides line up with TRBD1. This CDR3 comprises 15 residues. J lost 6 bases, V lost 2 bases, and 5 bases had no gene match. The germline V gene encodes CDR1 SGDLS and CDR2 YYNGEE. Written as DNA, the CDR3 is TGTGCCAGCAGCGTCCGGGACAGTATTAATTCACCCCTCCACTTT. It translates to CASSVRDSINSPLHF.

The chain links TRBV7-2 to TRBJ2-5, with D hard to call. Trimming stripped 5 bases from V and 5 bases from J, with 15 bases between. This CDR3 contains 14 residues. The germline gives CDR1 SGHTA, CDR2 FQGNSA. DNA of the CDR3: TGTGCCAGCAGCCGCAAGTGGGCTGGCGAGACCCAGTACTTC. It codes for CASSRKWAGETQYF.

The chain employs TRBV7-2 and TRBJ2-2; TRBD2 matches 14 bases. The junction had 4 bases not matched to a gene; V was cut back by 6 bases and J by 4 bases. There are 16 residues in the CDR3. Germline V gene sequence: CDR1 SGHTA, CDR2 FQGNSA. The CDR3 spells CASRTGLAGVTGELFF. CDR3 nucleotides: TGTGCCAGCAGGACGGGACTAGCGGGGGTCACCGGGGAGCTGTTTTTT.

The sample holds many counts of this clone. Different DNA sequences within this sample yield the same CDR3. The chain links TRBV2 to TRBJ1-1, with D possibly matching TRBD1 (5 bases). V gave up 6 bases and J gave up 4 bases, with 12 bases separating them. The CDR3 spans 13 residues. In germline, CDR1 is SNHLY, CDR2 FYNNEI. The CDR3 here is CASSRVSGTEAFF. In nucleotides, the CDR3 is TGTGCCAGCAGCAGGGTATCGGGCACTGAAGCTTTCTTT.

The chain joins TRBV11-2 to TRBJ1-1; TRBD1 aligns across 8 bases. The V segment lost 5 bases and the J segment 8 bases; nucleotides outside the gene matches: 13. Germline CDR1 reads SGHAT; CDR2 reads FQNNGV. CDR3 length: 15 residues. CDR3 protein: CASSEPGTGGMEAFF. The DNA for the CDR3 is TGTGCCAGCAGCGAACCCGGGACAGGAGGAATGGAAGCTTTCTTT.

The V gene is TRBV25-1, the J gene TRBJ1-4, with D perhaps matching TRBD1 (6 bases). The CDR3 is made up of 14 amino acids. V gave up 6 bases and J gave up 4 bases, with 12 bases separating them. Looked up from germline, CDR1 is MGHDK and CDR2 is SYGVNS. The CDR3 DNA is TGTGCCAGCAGGGGACAAACGAGTAATGAAAAACTGTTTTTT. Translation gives CASRGQTSNEKLFF.

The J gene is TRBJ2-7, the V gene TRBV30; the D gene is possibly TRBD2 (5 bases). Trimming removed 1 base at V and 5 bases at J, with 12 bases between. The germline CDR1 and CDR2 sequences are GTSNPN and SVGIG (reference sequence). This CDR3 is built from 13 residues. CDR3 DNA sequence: TGTGCCTGGAGTGACCTAGCACGGGACGAGCAGTACTTC. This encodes CAWSDLARDEQYF.

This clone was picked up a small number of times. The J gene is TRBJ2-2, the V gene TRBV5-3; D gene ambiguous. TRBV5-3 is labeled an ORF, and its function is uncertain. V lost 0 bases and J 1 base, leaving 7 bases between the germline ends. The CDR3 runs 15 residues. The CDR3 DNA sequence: TGTGCCAGAAGCTTGGACGGCGGGAACACCGGGGAGCTGTTTTTT. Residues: CARSLDGGNTGELFF.

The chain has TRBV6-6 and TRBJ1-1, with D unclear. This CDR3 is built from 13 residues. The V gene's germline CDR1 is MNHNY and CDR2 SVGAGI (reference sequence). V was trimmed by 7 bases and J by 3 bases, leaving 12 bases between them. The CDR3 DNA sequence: TGTGCCAGCACAGAGGTCGGAGACACTGAAGCTTTCTTT. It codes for CASTEVGDTEAFF.